The 10 T cell receptor beta chains in this list originate from one sample, sequenced in a study of cytomegalovirus exposure and HLA in healthy donors (dated by TCRdb to 2017 to 2019). The library was generated by the immunoSEQ multiplex PCR assay. The multiplex PCR relied on a mix of 60 forward primers for TCR Vbeta segments and 13 reverse primers for TCR Jbeta segments. This immuneACCESS table, as held by TCRdb, lists in-frame sequences with V and J called but not all clones. Of the missing ones, under half trace to an unresolved V gene in checked studies; the others have no known cause. The sample includes about 160,000 clones, with around 83% observed a single time. About 4% of the sample is taken by the ten largest. The sample was PBMCs. The receptors stem from a middle-aged man in good health and CMV-seropositive.

The chain's CDR3 is CASSVGGWTNTEAFF. CDR3 bases: TGTGCCAGTAGTGTGGGGGGATGGACGAACACTGAAGCTTTCTTT. The chain recombines TRBV19 with TRBJ1-1; D perhaps matches TRBD1 (5 bases). Deletions cut 5 bases from V and 1 base from J, with 14 bases between. This CDR3 spans 15 amino acids. CDR1 is LNHDA, CDR2 SQIVND, per germline (reference sequence).

This sequence joins TRBV7-8 and TRBJ2-5; 10 bases match TRBD2. The CDR3 covers 16 residues. CDR1 and CDR2 (germline): SGHVS, FQNEAQ. V lost 5 bases to trimming and J lost 5 bases; unmatched junction nucleotides: 11. The CDR3 loop reads CASSTRTSGPGETQYF. CDR3 coding DNA: TGTGCCAGCAGCACCCGGACTAGCGGACCGGGTGAGACCCAGTACTTC.

The rearrangement links TRBV6-6 to TRBJ2-3; D remains unclear. Germline lookup yields CDR1 MNHNY and CDR2 SVGAGI (reference sequence). Deletions cut 5 bases from V and 1 base from J, with 7 bases between. The CDR3 runs to 13 residues. The CDR3 spells CASSNSRTDTQYF. Here the CDR3 DNA reads TGTGCCAGCAGTAATAGTCGCACAGATACGCAGTATTTT.

The chain recombines TRBV7-9 with TRBJ2-5, with 7 bases matching TRBD2. The CDR3 loop spans 14 amino acids. Germline V gene lookup returns CDR1 SEHNR and CDR2 FQNEAQ (reference sequence). V lost 2 bases and J lost 1; bases outside the gene matches: 1. CDR3 coding DNA: TGTGCCAGCAGCTTACTAGCGGTCCAAGAGACCCAGTACTTC. Protein product: CASSLLAVQETQYF.

This clone was recorded only once. The chain has TRBV19 and TRBJ2-5; D uncertain. The end of the DNA is better explained by TRBJ2-7, so the J call may be wrong. The CDR3 extends over 14 amino acids. Germline-derived CDR1 and CDR2 are LNHDA and SQIVND (reference sequence). The CDR3, as DNA: TGTGCCAGTAGCCCAACCTCACTAACCTACGAGCAGTACTTC. Its protein product is CASSPTSLTYEQYF.

This clone was counted once. The gene calls are TRBV10-1 and TRBJ1-4; no clear D gene. The germline V and J ends were trimmed by 4 bases and 3 bases, with 6 bases remaining between them. The germline V gene encodes CDR1 WNHNN and CDR2 SYGVQD (reference sequence). CDR3 size: 13 residues. In DNA, the CDR3 is TGCGCCAGCAGTGGGCAAGCTAATGAAAAACTGTTTTTT. The encoded protein is CASSGQANEKLFF.

V gene TRBV19 combines with J gene TRBJ1-1; D not certain. Trimming stripped 6 bases from V and 1 base from J, with 12 bases between. Germline V gene sequence: CDR1 LNHDA, CDR2 SQIVND (reference sequence). The CDR3 runs 14 residues. Here the CDR3 DNA reads TGTGCCAGTAGGACGATAGCGAGGAACACTGAAGCTTTCTTT. Translated, it gives CASRTIARNTEAFF.

V is TRBV5-1 and J is TRBJ1-6; D is possibly TRBD1 (6 bases). The CDR3 is 14 amino acids. V lost 2 bases to trimming and J lost 9 bases, with 12 bases between them. CDR1 and CDR2 from the germline V gene are SGHRS and YFSETQ. The CDR3 sequence: CASSLQGFGSPLHF. DNA of the CDR3: TGCGCCAGCAGCTTACAGGGATTTGGTTCACCCCTCCACTTT.

This rearrangement joins TRBV4-3 to TRBJ2-5; D perhaps matches TRBD2 (7 bases). Trimming took off 0 bases at V and 2 bases at J, with 19 bases between the two ends. CDR3 length: 18 amino acids. The germline V gene has CDR1 LGHNA and CDR2 YSLEER. For the CDR3, the DNA is TGCGCCAGCAGCCAAGATTTTGGGGCGGGGGCCAAACAAGAGACCCAGTACTTC. It yields the protein CASSQDFGAGAKQETQYF.

The rearrangement links TRBV10-2 to TRBJ2-7; TRBD2 agrees at 9 bases. CDR1 and CDR2 from the germline V gene are WSHSY and SAAADI. This CDR3 has 15 amino acids. V was pared by 3 bases and J by 1 base, with 4 bases of the junction left unmatched. This CDR3 reads CASSDPSGVSYEQYF. CDR3 sequence (DNA): TGCGCCAGCAGTGATCCTAGCGGGGTATCCTACGAGCAGTACTTC.